This TCR beta chain was observed in a study of cytomegalovirus exposure and HLA in healthy donors. The V segment lost 5 bases and the J segment 4 bases; nucleotides outside the gene matches: 3. This CDR3 spans 14 amino acids. Germline-derived CDR1 and CDR2 are SQVTM and ANQGSEA. The PCR contained 60 Vbeta and 13 Jbeta primers. TCRdb's table, derived via immunoSEQ multiplex PCR, lists solely in-frame clones and lacks some. The repertoire consists of under 200,000 clones, with approximately 77% occurring once and the leading ten covering 6% to 8%. This clone was found a few times. The origin of this receptor is a male donor in good health and CMV-seropositive. The rearrangement joins TRBV29-1 to TRBJ2-2; 11 bases map to TRBD2. The sequencing input was PBMCs. The CDR3 sequence is CSVSTSGGTGELFF. The CDR3 DNA follows: TGCAGCGTTAGTACTAGCGGGGGCACCGGGGAGCTGTTTTTT.